The present T cell receptor (beta chain) was sequenced within a study of T cell responses to AZD1222 COVID-19 vaccine. CDR1 SGHVS and CDR2 FQNEAQ come from the germline V gene. Trimming took 4 bases from V and 8 from J, leaving 18 bases between them. The CDR3 is 16 residues long. Study-wide points: Compared with day 0, the breadth and depth of the Spike-specific TCR repertoire rose significantly after two doses of AZD1222. Researchers report vaccine-associated CD4 TCRs spanning spike, with dominance at 160-218 and 743-854.

The data were produced by immunoSEQ multiplex PCR, yet TCRdb's version contains in-frame clones alone and is incomplete. The table records approximately 130,000 clones, over 85% of them present only once. As regards this clone: Its cognate antigen is unknown.

The TCR was taken from an adult in good health. The V gene is TRBV7-8, the J gene TRBJ1-6; perhaps TRBD1 as D (6 bases). Here the sequenced sample was peripheral blood, taken on day 0 of AZD1222 vaccination. CDR3 bases: TGTGCCAGCAGCTCCGTAAACCAGGGGCCCCATTCACCCCTCCACTTT. Translation gives CASSSVNQGPHSPLHF. Complete variable domain (other parts from reference TRBV7-8 and TRBJ1-6): GAGVSQSPRYKVAKRGQDVALRCDPISGHVSLFWYQQALGQGPEFLTYFQNEAQLDKSGLPSDRFFAERPEGSVSTLKIQRTQQEDSAVYLCASSSVNQGPHSPLHFGNGTRLTVT.